This T cell receptor beta chain derives from a study of OX40 agonist ivuxolimab in advanced cancers. TCRdb's copy holds only in-frame clones and misses some; the assay was immunoSEQ multiplex PCR. The data contain tens of thousands of clones, 90% of them seen just once; the ten biggest clones take up 0.37%. The germline CDR1 and CDR2 sequences are SGHDT and YYEEEE. The CDR3 length is 14 residues. Trimming cost V 1 base and J 3 bases; bases outside gene matches: 4. This chain connects TRBV5-6 to TRBJ2-7; 7 bases line up with TRBD2. The receptor's source is an adult with an advanced solid tumor such as melanoma, head and neck, liver or kidney cancer. The sample in question was CD4+ or CD8+ T cells sorted from blood, obtained in a trial of the OX40 agonist ivuxolimab. In DNA form, the CDR3 reads TGTGCCAGCAGCTTGTGGGGGGGTGACTACGAGCAGTACTTC. Translated, it gives CASSLWGGDYEQYF.